This TCR beta chain was sequenced during a study of T cell responses to AZD1222 COVID-19 vaccine listed by TCRdb under 2021. Background on the whole study: AZD1222 recipients whose second dose came at about 4 weeks and those whose second dose came at about 12 weeks were combined into one group, since spike-specific TCR depth and breadth did not differ between the two schedules. TCR sequencing was performed for more than 230 trial participants, of whom around 210 were given two doses of AZD1222 and some 26 were given two doses of MenACWY control vaccine. Trial participants were enrolled by age into 18-55, 56-69 and 70-plus year subgroups, with around 150, 28 and 57 TCR-sequenced participants respectively. Summary of the overall study and its limitations: After two AZD1222 doses, spike-specific TCR breadth and depth were significantly higher than at day 0 and than in MenACWY recipients. Reportedly, almost half of the unique spike-specific TCRs recognized epitopes lying outside the regions that are mutated in the B.1.351 and B.1.1.7 variants. Participants were mostly white British, with more females than males. The authors suggested clonal diversity may have been underestimated. The 56-69-year group was small, and its depth increase did not reach significance, likely because of low power. No day 14 peak-response samples were available, so repertoires were characterized only after the peak T cell response. Only a handful of AZD1222 recipients were SARS-CoV-2 seropositive at baseline, limiting conclusions about previously exposed vaccinees. The vaccine-associated CD4 TCRs covered the entire spike protein, and the dominant responses fell in regions 160-218 and 743-854.

The CDR3 regions of human TCRbeta chains were subjected to immunosequencing. Processing in the source paper ran as follows. Repertoire TCRs were matched against a reference library of SARS-CoV-2-specific TCRs generated with the MIRA antigen-specificity platform. Breadth was defined as the fraction of unique TCRs that were SARS-CoV-2-associated. Depth was defined as the fraction of total T cells that were SARS-CoV-2-associated. Using the MIRA data, every spike-specific TCR was mapped to the spike region that the TCR reacted to and assigned to either a CD4 or a CD8 class. Log10-transformed breadth and depth values were compared by one-way ANOVA with Sidak's multiple comparisons tests. The table comes from immuneACCESS by way of TCRdb, which keeps in-frame sequences with V and J called. Part of the clones is missing from these tables; in studies checked, under half for an unresolved V gene and the rest for unknown reasons. V, J and clone size are those of that table, while D and trimming were read from the DNA. The sample table contains roughly 170,000 clones; only one count was recorded for roughly 87% of them. The ten largest clonotypes hold 2.5% to 3% of the sample.

This clone was observed once. Its antigen specificity is not known. There are no base qualities to consult, and no much larger clone falls within one base. This specimen's time point label, interpreted: baseline before first vaccination. Vaccinee samples were obtained from the UK trials COV001 and COV002, which included a single-blind randomized controlled phase 2/3 trial of AZD1222 (ChAdOx1 nCoV-19) in healthy adults. For TCRbeta chain sequencing, PBMC samples from trial participants were taken at day 0 and at day 28 after the second dose. This sequence originates from an adult in good health. Source: peripheral blood, taken on day 0 of AZD1222 vaccination.

CDR3 region: CASSYRPRGTGELFF. The bases read TGTGCCAGCAGTTACCGTCCCCGGGGCACCGGGGAGCTGTTTTTT. The chain joins TRBV6-5 to TRBJ2-2; TRBD2 is perhaps the D gene, given 5 matching bases. The cysteine opens and the phenylalanine closes a CDR3 of 15 amino acids. The kept DNA is CDR3 alone, 45 bases in frame from the first base. CDR1 and CDR2 are read off the germline V gene as MNHEY and SVGAGI. The junction shows trimming of 2 bases on V and 4 bases on J, plus 11 bases between the germline ends.